Following are 25 T cell receptor beta chains from one sample sequenced in a study of CD8+ T cells in alopecia areata. After isolation, RNA underwent reverse transcription to generate cDNA as the sequencing template. Clones were sequenced by immunoSEQ multiplex PCR, and TCRdb holds only the in-frame ones, with some missing. This table holds 150,000 to 200,000 clones, 67% found once. The sample in question was CD8+ T cells sorted from blood, obtained at week 0. These receptors came from a human donor with alopecia areata.

The chain has TRBV4-1 and TRBJ2-3; D might be TRBD1 (6 bases). Looked up from germline, CDR1 is MGHRA and CDR2 is YSYEKL. Trimming shortened V by 1 base and J by 3 bases, and 17 bases separated the two germline ends. This CDR3 has 17 amino acids. CDR3 coding DNA: TGCGCCAGCAGCCAAGGTTGGAAGGGGGACGGGACAGATACGCAGTATTTT. Translated: CASSQGWKGDGTDTQYF.

The V call is TRBV7-9, the J call TRBJ1-2; D gene ambiguous. The germline gives CDR1 SEHNR, CDR2 FQNEAQ (reference sequence). Deletions cut 8 bases from V and 4 bases from J, with 17 bases between. The CDR3 contains 14 residues. The CDR3 here is CASDTGRIGYGYTF. The CDR3 bases are TGTGCCAGCGACACCGGGCGGATCGGCTATGGCTACACCTTC.

This chain joins TRBV4-1 and TRBJ2-2; D remains ambiguous. The CDR3 spans 16 residues. The germline V and J ends were trimmed by 2 bases and 3 bases, with 13 bases remaining between them. The V gene's germline CDR1 is MGHRA and CDR2 YSYEKL. In DNA, the CDR3 is TGCGCCAGCAGCCAATTGCCCCTCCGAGACACCGGGGAGCTGTTTTTT. This codes for CASSQLPLRDTGELFF.

The chain links TRBV4-1 to TRBJ2-1, with TRBD2 identical over 10 bases. Germline loops: CDR1 MGHRA, CDR2 YSYEKL. V lost 3 bases, J lost 2 bases, and 4 bases stayed unmatched. There are 16 residues in the CDR3. The CDR3 DNA sequence: TGCGCCAGCAGCCATCTCGGACTAGCGGCCTACAATGAGCAGTTCTTC. The encoded protein is CASSHLGLAAYNEQFF.

The chain has TRBV27 and TRBJ2-5; D possibly corresponds to TRBD1 (6 bases). This CDR3 spans 14 amino acids. Trimming left V 3 bases short and J 3 bases short, with 11 bases between. CDR1 and CDR2 (germline): MNHEY, SMNVEV (reference sequence). CDR3 amino acids: CASSFSQGKETQYF. The CDR3 DNA reads TGTGCCAGCAGTTTCTCTCAGGGGAAAGAGACCCAGTACTTC.

This sequence joins TRBV6-5 and TRBJ1-1; D is undetermined. V dropped 4 bases and J dropped 7 bases, with 7 bases sitting between them. From germline, CDR1 is MNHEY and CDR2 SVGAGI. This CDR3 has 11 amino acids. Written as DNA, the CDR3 is TGTGCCAGCAGTTTTAGTCATGAAGCTTTCTTT. Translation: CASSFSHEAFF.

This clone was observed a single time. The chain joins TRBV5-6 to TRBJ1-5, with D unclear. V lost 2 bases and J 5 bases, leaving 11 bases between the germline ends. The CDR3 is 14 amino acids. The germline V gene has CDR1 SGHDT and CDR2 YYEEEE. The CDR3 region is CASSFRDGYQPQHF. CDR3 in DNA: TGTGCCAGCAGCTTCCGGGATGGCTATCAGCCCCAGCATTTT.

The chain combines TRBV28 with TRBJ2-7; the D gene is possibly TRBD2 (6 bases). Trimming cost V 6 bases and J 4 bases, with 16 bases left between them. Germline assignment: CDR1 MDHEN and CDR2 SYDVKM. The CDR3 contains 14 residues. CDR3 residues: CASRTPGRSYEQYF. For the CDR3, the DNA is TGTGCCAGCAGAACCCCGGGGAGGTCGTACGAGCAGTACTTC.

The chain couples TRBV4-1 to TRBJ2-3; TRBD1 is a possible D gene (6 bases). With 3 bases removed from V and 6 bases from J, the gap between germline ends came to 16 bases. The CDR3 is 15 amino acids. Germline-derived CDR1 and CDR2 are MGHRA and YSYEKL. CDR3 residues: CASSQGAYDGDTQYF. CDR3 in DNA: TGCGCCAGCAGCCAGGGGGCCTACGACGGGGATACGCAGTATTTT.

The chain carries TRBV11-2 and TRBJ2-1; a weak D match, TRBD2 (6 bases). V was shortened by 6 bases and J by 0 bases, with 12 bases between the two germline ends. Per the germline V gene, CDR1 is SGHAT and CDR2 is FQNNGV. The CDR3 spans 15 residues. The CDR3 here is CASRGTPRSYNEQFF. CDR3 sequence (DNA): TGTGCCAGCAGGGGGACTCCACGCTCCTACAATGAGCAGTTCTTC.

In its sample, this clone was seen a few times. The rearrangement links TRBV29-1 to TRBJ2-1, with TRBD2 identical over 10 bases. The CDR3 runs 10 residues. With V trimmed by 2 bases and J by 14 bases, 0 bases remained unmatched. In germline, CDR1 is SQVTM, CDR2 ANQGSEA. CDR3 amino acids: CSVESGGEFF. The CDR3 DNA reads TGCAGCGTTGAAAGCGGGGGGGAGTTCTTC.

This clone was seen more than once but under ten times. V and J are TRBV4-1 and TRBJ2-7; D is uncertain. V was shortened by 3 bases and J by 6 bases, with 15 bases between the two germline ends. Looked up from germline, CDR1 is MGHRA and CDR2 is YSYEKL. This CDR3 has 14 amino acids. The CDR3 here is CASSHPLVQAEQYF. The CDR3, as DNA: TGCGCCAGCAGCCACCCCCTAGTTCAGGCCGAGCAGTACTTC.

CDR3 DNA sequence: TGCGCCAGCAGCTTGGGAGGACTAGCGGGAGCCACCGGGGAGCTGTTTTTT. Translating it yields CASSLGGLAGATGELFF. The chain combines TRBV5-1 with TRBJ2-2, with 13 bases matching TRBD2. CDR1 SGHRS and CDR2 YFSETQ come from the germline V gene. Trimming at V came to 0 bases and at J to 4 bases, leaving 3 bases not matched to a gene. CDR3 length: 17 amino acids.

This clone was counted between two and nine times. V gene TRBV27 combines with J gene TRBJ2-2; tentative D call: TRBD2 (5 bases). The CDR3 totals 16 residues. V dropped 5 bases and J dropped 2 bases, with 15 bases sitting between them. Germline CDR1 is MNHEY and CDR2 is SMNVEV (reference sequence). The CDR3 nucleotides read TGTGCCAGCAGTACCACCCGAGGGCGTAACACCGGGGAGCTGTTTTTT. This codes for CASSTTRGRNTGELFF.

This clone was detected many times. V and J are TRBV2 and TRBJ1-2; 7 bases are shared with TRBD1. The CDR3 runs to 15 residues. Germline trimming cut 5 bases from V and 6 bases from J; bases unmatched to any gene: 12. Germline V gives CDR1 SNHLY, CDR2 FYNNEI. CDR3 nucleotide sequence: TGTGCCAGCAGTTTTTTCGGGGGGACAGTTGATGGCTACACCTTC. Protein sequence: CASSFFGGTVDGYTF.

The genes are TRBV5-1 and TRBJ2-1; 12 nucleotides match TRBD2. Per germline, CDR1 SGHRS and CDR2 YFSETQ. This CDR3 has 16 residues. The V gene end was trimmed by 1 base and the J gene end by 10 bases; junction bases not matched to a gene: 9. The CDR3 protein is CASSLWTTSGGPEQFF. CDR3 sequence (DNA): TGCGCCAGCAGCTTGTGGACGACTAGCGGGGGTCCGGAGCAGTTCTTC.

This clone was counted once. The same CDR3 arises from other DNA sequences in this sample as well. V and J are TRBV30 and TRBJ2-7; no definite D call. CDR1 GTSNPN and CDR2 SVGIG come from the germline V gene (reference sequence). V shed 1 base and J shed 2 bases, with 3 bases lying between them. The CDR3 has 11 residues. In DNA, the CDR3 is TGTGCCTGGAGTGGGACCTACGAGCAGTACTTC. Translating it yields CAWSGTYEQYF.

The DNA of the CDR3 is TGTGCCAGCAGCGCCAGAATGGCGGGGGCTCCCTACAATGAGCAGTTCTTC. This gives the protein CASSARMAGAPYNEQFF. The chain carries TRBV2 and TRBJ2-1, with D perhaps TRBD2 (7 bases). The CDR3 loop spans 17 amino acids. Germline V lookup: CDR1 SNHLY, CDR2 FYNNEI. V lost 6 bases, J lost 2 bases, and 20 bases lay in between.

The chain joins TRBV27 to TRBJ1-5; 8 bases line up with TRBD1. V shed 1 base, J shed 3 bases, and the junction held 8 bases outside the gene matches. The CDR3 contains 17 residues. CDR1 is MNHEY and CDR2 is SMNVEV in the germline V gene (reference sequence). The CDR3 DNA sequence: TGTGCCAGCAGTTTATATCCGGGGACAGGATACAATCAGCCCCAGCATTTT. This codes for CASSLYPGTGYNQPQHF.

The chain combines TRBV25-1 with TRBJ1-1; 8 nucleotides line up with TRBD1. Looked up from germline, CDR1 is MGHDK and CDR2 is SYGVNS. V lost 3 bases to trimming and J lost 4 bases; unmatched junction nucleotides: 10. CDR3 size: 16 residues. CDR3 in amino acids: CASSDHRKTGGTEAFF. The CDR3 coding sequence is TGTGCCAGCAGTGATCACCGAAAAACAGGGGGCACTGAAGCTTTCTTT.

This clone was seen a handful of times. The V gene is TRBV9, the J gene TRBJ1-1; no clear D. Trimming removed 4 bases from V and 5 bases from J, with 15 bases in between. Germline-derived CDR1 and CDR2 are SGDLS and YYNGEE. The CDR3 has 14 amino acids. CDR3 sequence (DNA): TGTGCCAGCAGCAGAAACGGCGCGGAGACTGAAGCTTTCTTT. Encoded protein: CASSRNGAETEAFF.

This rearrangement joins TRBV7-2 to TRBJ2-1; D is undetermined. The germline V gene has CDR1 SGHTA and CDR2 FQGNSA. Between the trimmed V and J ends, which lost 3 bases and 4 bases, there was a span of 4 bases. The CDR3 contains 12 residues. The DNA for the CDR3 is TGTGCCAGCAGCTTTGAGTACAATGAGCAGTTCTTC. It is translated as CASSFEYNEQFF.

The genes are TRBV30 and TRBJ1-5, with D possibly matching TRBD1 (6 bases). The germline V gene encodes CDR1 GTSNPN and CDR2 SVGIG (reference sequence). The V end was cut by 0 bases, the J end by 4 bases, with 10 bases between. This CDR3 is built from 14 residues. The CDR3 sequence: CAWSVWGANQPQHF. In DNA, the CDR3 is TGTGCCTGGAGTGTGTGGGGGGCAAATCAGCCCCAGCATTTT.

This chain connects TRBV29-1 to TRBJ2-3; D is uncertain. Per the germline V gene, CDR1 is SQVTM and CDR2 is ANQGSEA. The CDR3 totals 15 residues. The ends were cut back, 4 bases at V and 4 bases at J, with 18 bases in the middle. The CDR3 bases are TGCAGCGTTGGGCCCCCAATGTCTTGGGCAGATACGCAGTATTTT. It codes for CSVGPPMSWADTQYF.

The chain carries TRBV30 and TRBJ1-2; 10 bases map to TRBD1. Germline assignment: CDR1 GTSNPN and CDR2 SVGIG (reference sequence). The CDR3 sequence is 19 residues long. V shed 0 bases and J 4 bases; nucleotides not matched to a gene: 17. In nucleotides, the CDR3 is TGTGCCTGGAGTGTAAAGGATGGGACAGGGGTCGTAGTTCGCTATGGCTACACCTTC. This sequence encodes CAWSVKDGTGVVVRYGYTF.